Here is one T cell receptor (beta chain) with its context. CDR1 is LGHNA, CDR2 YSLEER, per germline. This CDR3 has 13 amino acids. J lost 3 bases, V lost 1 base, and 0 bases had no gene match. This specimen belongs to a study of control samples from healthy donors and cancer patients. Data came from immunoSEQ multiplex PCR; TCRdb stores just in-frame clones and leaves some out. The sample has 150,000 to 200,000 clones, 90% seen once. The specimen was blood. The clonotype comes from a woman in her 50s in good health. This chain joins TRBV4-3 and TRBJ2-7; 7 bases agree with TRBD1. This CDR3 reads CASSQGTGYEQYF. CDR3 DNA: TGCGCCAGCAGCCAAGGGACAGGCTACGAGCAGTACTTC.